This TCR beta chain was identified in a study of blood T cell repertoires in COVID-19. Study-level background: Sites across the United States, Italy and Spain contributed samples from acute and convalescent COVID-19. T cells, B-cell-depleted T cells, or PBMCs supplied cDNA or gDNA.

Germline loops: CDR1 LNHDA, CDR2 SQIVND (reference sequence). The V end lost 10 bases, the J end lost 0 bases, and 7 bases lay between the germline ends. CDR3 length: 12 amino acids. In the study's own analysis: Amplification with reference gene primers provided the estimates of nucleated cell counts. Some clones are missing from TCRdb's copy, which holds only in-frame ones; the method was immunoSEQ multiplex PCR. V and J calls plus clone size are reproduced from that table; the DNA served to infer D and trimming. The sample consists of some 300,000 clones, 70% to 90% of them appearing once. The V and J genes are TRBV19 and TRBJ2-1; D call uncertain. Specimen: peripheral blood. The sequence was obtained from a woman aged 30 to 39 who had recovered from COVID-19. The CDR3 nucleotides are TGTGCCACTTTGAGCTCCTACAATGAGCAGTTCTTC. Its protein product is CATLSSYNEQFF.